These T cell receptor beta chains were read from a single sample in a study of T cell repertoires in ileal Crohn's disease. Only in-frame clones appear in the TCRdb table, and some are missing; sequencing was by immunoSEQ multiplex PCR. The sample includes around 15,000 clones, around 85% of them seen just once. The specimen was ileal tissue. The source is an adult with Crohn's disease. Each CDR3 is given with its conserved first and last residue. A D gene is named only where the DNA matches it firmly. A row's size may be missing; if present it is once, few, many or a size class.

d_call j_call v_call clone_size cdr3_aa cdr3_nt
- TRBJ1-2 TRBV15 - CATSRGGSGYGYTF TGTGCCACCAGCAGAGGGGGCTCGGGCTATGGCTACACCTTC
- TRBJ2-7 TRBV5-8 - CASSPRTYEQYF TGTGCCAGCAGCCCAAGAACCTACGAGCAGTACTTC
- TRBJ1-5 TRBV30 - CAWSNRAGGRNQPQHF TGTGCCTGGAGTAACCGGGCGGGGGGGAGAAATCAGCCCCAGCATTTT
TRBD1 TRBJ2-7 TRBV4-1 - CASSQDQARGIGEQYF TGCGCCAGCAGCCAAGATCAGGCCAGGGGGATAGGGGAGCAGTACTTC
TRBD1 TRBJ2-3 TRBV19 - CASRPRQGAISTDTQYF TGTGCCAGTAGACCAAGACAGGGGGCTATTAGCACAGATACGCAGTATTTT
- TRBJ2-6 TRBV19 - CASSPPISGANVLTF TGTGCCAGTAGTCCCCCAATCTCTGGGGCCAACGTCCTGACTTTC
TRBD1 TRBJ2-7 TRBV7-8 once CASRHEGQGATYEQYF TGTGCCAGCAGACACGAGGGACAGGGGGCAACCTACGAGCAGTACTTC
- TRBJ2-2 TRBV4-2 - CASSPIGAGTGELFF TGTGCCAGCAGCCCCATTGGCGCAGGAACCGGGGAGCTGTTTTTT
TRBD1 TRBJ2-2 TRBV5-1 - CASSLGTGVVAGELFF TGCGCCAGCAGCTTGGGGACAGGGGTGGTCGCCGGGGAGCTGTTTTTT
TRBD1 TRBJ2-7 TRBV25-1 - CASSAGTANGQYF TGTGCCAGCAGTGCCGGGACAGCCAACGGGCAGTACTTC
- TRBJ1-1 TRBV5-1 - CASSLDRGAGPGEAFF TGCGCCAGCAGCTTGGATAGGGGGGCGGGGCCGGGTGAAGCTTTCTTT
- TRBJ2-1 TRBV21-1 - CASSKRPGTNGPNEQFF TGTGCCAGCAGCAAAAGACCGGGGACTAACGGCCCCAATGAGCAGTTCTTC
- TRBJ1-2 TRBV5-1 - CASSLAGGTNYGYTF TGCGCCAGCAGCTTGGCCGGGGGAACTAACTATGGCTACACCTTC
- TRBJ1-4 TRBV28 - CASSLRSSNNEKLFF TGTGCCAGCAGTTTACGGTCCAGTAATAATGAAAAACTGTTTTTT
- TRBJ2-1 TRBV11-2 - CASSFRGDYYNEQFF TGTGCCAGCAGCTTTCGGGGTGACTACTACAATGAGCAGTTCTTC